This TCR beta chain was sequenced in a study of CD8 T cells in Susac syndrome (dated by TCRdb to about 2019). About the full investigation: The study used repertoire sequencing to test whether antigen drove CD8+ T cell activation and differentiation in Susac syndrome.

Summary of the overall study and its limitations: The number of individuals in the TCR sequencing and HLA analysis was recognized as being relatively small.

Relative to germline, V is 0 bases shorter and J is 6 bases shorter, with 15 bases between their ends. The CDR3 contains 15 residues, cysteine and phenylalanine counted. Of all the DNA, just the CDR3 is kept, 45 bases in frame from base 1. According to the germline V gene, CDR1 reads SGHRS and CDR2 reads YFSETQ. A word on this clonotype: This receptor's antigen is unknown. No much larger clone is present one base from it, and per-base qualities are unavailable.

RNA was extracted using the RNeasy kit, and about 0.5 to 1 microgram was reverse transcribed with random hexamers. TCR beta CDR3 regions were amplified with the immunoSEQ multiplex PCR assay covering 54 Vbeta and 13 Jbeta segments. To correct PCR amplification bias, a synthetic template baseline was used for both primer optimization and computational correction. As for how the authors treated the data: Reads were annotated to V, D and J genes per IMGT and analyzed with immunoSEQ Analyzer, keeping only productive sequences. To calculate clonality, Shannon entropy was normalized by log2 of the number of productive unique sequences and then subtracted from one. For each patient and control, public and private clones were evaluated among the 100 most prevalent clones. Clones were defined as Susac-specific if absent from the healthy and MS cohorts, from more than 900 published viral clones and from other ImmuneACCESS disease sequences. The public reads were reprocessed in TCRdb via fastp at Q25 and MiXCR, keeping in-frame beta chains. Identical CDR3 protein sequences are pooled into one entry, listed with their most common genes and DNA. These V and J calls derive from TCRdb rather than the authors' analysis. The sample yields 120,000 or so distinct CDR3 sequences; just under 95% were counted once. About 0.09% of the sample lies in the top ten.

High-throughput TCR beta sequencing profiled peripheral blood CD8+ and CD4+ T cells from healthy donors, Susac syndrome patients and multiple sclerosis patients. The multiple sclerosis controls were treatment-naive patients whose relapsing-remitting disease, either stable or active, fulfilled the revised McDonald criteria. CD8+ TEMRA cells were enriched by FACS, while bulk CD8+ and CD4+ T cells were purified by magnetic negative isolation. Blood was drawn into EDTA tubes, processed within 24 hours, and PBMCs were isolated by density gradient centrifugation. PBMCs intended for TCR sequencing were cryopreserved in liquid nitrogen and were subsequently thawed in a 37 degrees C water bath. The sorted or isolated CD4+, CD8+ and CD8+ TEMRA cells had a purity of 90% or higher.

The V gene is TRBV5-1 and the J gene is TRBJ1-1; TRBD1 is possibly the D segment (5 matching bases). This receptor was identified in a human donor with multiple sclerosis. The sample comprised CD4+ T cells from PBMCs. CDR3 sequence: CASSLEPDTVSEAFF. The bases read TGCGCCAGCAGCTTGGAACCGGACACGGTATCTGAAGCTTTCTTT.